Listed below are T cell receptor beta chains from one sample, sequenced in a study of cytomegalovirus exposure and HLA in healthy donors. The repertoire was sequenced with immunoSEQ multiplex PCR; TCRdb's copy has only in-frame clones and lacks some. The sample yields roughly 97,000 clones, 75% to 80% seen once. The specimen was PBMCs. Receptor source: a man between 60 and 70 years old in good health and CMV-seropositive. The CDR3 runs from the conserved cysteine through the conserved F or W. D genes are given only for firm matches. Rows may omit the clone size; those that give it use once, few, many or a size class.

d_call	v_call	j_call	clone_size	cdr3_aa	cdr3_nt
-	TRBV5-1	TRBJ2-1	few	CASSLNSPNEQFF	TGCGCCAGCAGCTTGAACAGTCCCAATGAGCAGTTCTTC
-	TRBV7-9	TRBJ2-5	-	CASSLDRTAQETQYF	TGTGCCAGCAGCTTAGATAGGACAGCACAAGAGACCCAGTACTTC
-	TRBV13	TRBJ1-1	-	CASSQQLTSNTEAFF	TGTGCCAGCAGTCAACAGCTAACTTCGAACACTGAAGCTTTCTTT
TRBD2	TRBV10-3	TRBJ2-3	-	CASDLAGAATDTQYF	TGTGCCAGTGATTTAGCGGGGGCGGCAACAGATACGCAGTATTTT
-	TRBV19	TRBJ1-1	-	CASSPWGVDTEAFF	TGTGCCAGTAGTCCCTGGGGGGTCGACACTGAAGCTTTCTTT
-	TRBV5-1	TRBJ1-1	once	CASSWGQNTEAFF	TGCGCCAGCAGCTGGGGACAAAACACTGAAGCTTTCTTT
-	TRBV6-6	TRBJ1-5	-	CASSYGALNQPQHF	TGTGCCAGCAGTTACGGGGCCCTAAATCAGCCCCAGCATTTT
-	TRBV7-8	TRBJ2-5	-	CASSLALNQQYF	TGTGCCAGCAGCTTAGCGCTGAACCAGCAGTACTTC
TRBD1	TRBV7-2	TRBJ2-1	-	CASSSGGTGMRGEQFF	TGTGCCAGCAGCTCCGGCGGGACAGGGATGAGGGGTGAGCAGTTCTTC
TRBD1	TRBV9	TRBJ2-1	-	CASSVWGQSYNEQFF	TGTGCCAGCAGCGTTTGGGGACAGTCCTACAATGAGCAGTTCTTC
-	TRBV28	TRBJ1-1	-	CASSLYGEAFF	TGTGCCAGCAGTTTGTACGGTGAAGCTTTCTTT
TRBD1	TRBV19	TRBJ1-6	-	CASRAGQGGNSPLHF	TGTGCCAGTAGGGCCGGACAGGGTGGAAATTCACCCCTCCACTTT
-	TRBV5-4	TRBJ2-3	-	CASSFLSTDTQYF	TGTGCCAGCAGCTTTCTGAGCACAGATACGCAGTATTTT
TRBD2	TRBV6-5	TRBJ2-1	-	CASRPGGINYNEQFF	TGTGCCAGCAGACCCGGGGGGATCAACTACAATGAGCAGTTCTTC
-	TRBV28	TRBJ1-5	-	CASSLAVYSNQPQHF	TGTGCCAGCAGTTTAGCGGTCTATAGCAATCAGCCCCAGCATTTT
TRBD2	TRBV19	TRBJ2-4	-	CASRRDYGNIQYF	TGTGCCAGTCGCCGGGACTACGGAAACATTCAGTACTTC
-	TRBV11-1	TRBJ1-2	-	CASSYGQIDYGYTF	TGTGCCAGCAGCTATGGACAGATCGACTATGGCTACACCTTC
-	TRBV11-2	TRBJ1-2	-	CASSSTGYGYTF	TGTGCCAGCAGCAGTACAGGGTATGGCTACACCTTC
TRBD2	TRBV6-6	TRBJ2-5	-	CASSYGGGETQYF	TGTGCCAGCAGTTACGGCGGGGGAGAGACCCAGTACTTC
-	TRBV7-8	TRBJ1-2	-	CASSPHQGMNYGYTF	TGTGCCAGCAGCCCACATCAGGGAATGAACTATGGCTACACCTTC
TRBD1	TRBV6-1	TRBJ1-2	-	CASRGQGSNYGYTF	TGTGCCAGCAGGGGACAGGGAAGCAACTATGGCTACACCTTC
-	TRBV18	TRBJ1-1	-	CASSRLRGNTEAFF	TGTGCCAGCTCACGGCTACGAGGGAACACTGAAGCTTTCTTT
TRBD1	TRBV10-3	TRBJ2-2	-	CAISGTGVTGELFF	TGTGCCATCAGCGGGACAGGGGTAACCGGGGAGCTGTTTTTT
-	TRBV18	TRBJ2-7	-	CASSPWTTEEQYF	TGTGCCAGCTCACCTTGGACTACTGAGGAGCAGTACTTC
TRBD2	TRBV4-3	TRBJ2-1	-	CASSQGGGGAYNEQFF	TGCGCCAGCAGCCAAGGGGGCGGGGGGGCCTACAATGAGCAGTTCTTC
-	TRBV6-1	TRBJ2-7	-	CASSPLSSNEQYF	TGTGCCAGCAGCCCTCTGAGCTCGAACGAGCAGTACTTC
TRBD2	TRBV19	TRBJ2-7	-	CASSIGRGGEQYF	TGTGCCAGTAGTATAGGAAGGGGAGGGGAGCAGTACTTC
TRBD1	TRBV6-1	TRBJ2-5	-	CASSGDRGKTQYF	TGTGCCAGCAGCGGGGACAGGGGAAAGACCCAGTACTTC
-	TRBV19	TRBJ2-3	few	CASSSRASSGDTQYF	TGTGCCAGTAGTTCGCGGGCCTCCTCCGGAGATACGCAGTATTTT
TRBD1	TRBV7-9	TRBJ2-7	few	CASSLLDRGHEQYF	TGTGCCAGCAGCCTTTTGGACAGGGGTCACGAGCAGTACTTC
TRBD1	TRBV9	TRBJ1-4	-	CASSLLDRAGRLFF	TGTGCCAGCAGCCTTCTTGACAGGGCAGGTAGACTGTTTTTT
TRBD1	TRBV19	TRBJ2-3	-	CASSRQTGGTDTQYF	TGTGCCAGTAGTAGGCAGACAGGGGGCACAGATACGCAGTATTTT
-	TRBV7-9	TRBJ1-1	-	CASSFWGREAFF	TGTGCCAGCAGCTTCTGGGGGCGTGAAGCTTTCTTT
TRBD1	TRBV7-6	TRBJ1-5	few	CASSPGQGLGNQPQHF	TGTGCCAGCAGCCCCGGACAGGGGTTGGGCAATCAGCCCCAGCATTTT
-	TRBV5-1	TRBJ1-1	-	CASSLDGGNTEAFF	TGCGCCAGCAGCTTAGACGGGGGGAACACTGAAGCTTTCTTT
-	TRBV29-1	TRBJ2-7	-	CSAGSFNEQYF	TGCAGCGCGGGGTCGTTCAACGAGCAGTACTTC
TRBD1	TRBV12-5	TRBJ2-1	-	CASGLGQGTGHEQFF	TGTGCTAGTGGTTTGGGACAGGGAACCGGCCATGAGCAGTTCTTC
TRBD1	TRBV19	TRBJ2-7	few	CASSLPGQTTYEQYF	TGTGCCAGCAGCTTGCCGGGACAGACCACCTACGAGCAGTACTTC
-	TRBV28	TRBJ1-4	-	CASSTQTATNEKLFF	TGTGCCAGCAGTACCCAGACAGCAACTAATGAAAAACTGTTTTTT
TRBD1	TRBV7-2	TRBJ1-4	-	CATKTGGNEKLFF	TGTGCCACCAAGACAGGGGGCAATGAAAAACTGTTTTTT
-	TRBV29-1	TRBJ2-5	-	CSGQFHPNQETQYF	TGCAGCGGACAGTTCCATCCGAACCAAGAGACCCAGTACTTC
-	TRBV29-1	TRBJ1-2	-	CSVDADGYTF	TGCAGCGTTGACGCGGATGGCTACACCTTC
TRBD2	TRBV11-3	TRBJ2-1	-	CASSPGGGNEQFF	TGTGCCAGCAGCCCCGGGGGGGGTAATGAGCAGTTCTTC
TRBD2	TRBV6-5	TRBJ2-3	-	CASSNRLAGGQYF	TGTGCCAGCAGCAACCGACTAGCGGGGGGGCAGTATTTT
-	TRBV9	TRBJ2-1	-	CASSARLGSYNEQFF	TGTGCCAGCAGCGCCCGACTAGGATCCTACAATGAGCAGTTCTTC
TRBD1	TRBV30	TRBJ2-1	-	CAWSADRASGQFF	TGTGCCTGGAGTGCGGACAGGGCCAGTGGGCAGTTCTTC
-	TRBV21-1	TRBJ1-5	-	CASSLSWGREAQPQHF	TGTGCCAGCAGCCTCTCTTGGGGCAGGGAGGCTCAGCCCCAGCATTTT
-	TRBV18	TRBJ2-7	-	CASSPRAGSHEQYF	TGTGCCAGCTCACCTAGAGCAGGGTCCCACGAGCAGTACTTC
-	TRBV15	TRBJ1-1	-	CATSRDSFEAFF	TGTGCCACCAGCAGGGACAGTTTTGAAGCTTTCTTT
-	TRBV5-1	TRBJ1-4	few	CASSFLGATNEKLFF	TGCGCCAGCAGCTTTTTAGGGGCAACTAATGAAAAACTGTTTTTT
-	TRBV25-1	TRBJ1-1	-	CASRASGEGEAFF	TGTGCCAGCAGAGCTTCAGGGGAGGGTGAAGCTTTCTTT
-	TRBV27	TRBJ2-2	-	CASSLLLTGINIGELFF	TGTGCCAGCAGTTTACTGTTGACGGGAATTAACATCGGGGAGCTGTTTTTT
-	TRBV5-6	TRBJ2-5	-	CASSLVQKETQYF	TGTGCCAGCAGCTTGGTCCAAAAAGAGACCCAGTACTTC
TRBD1	TRBV6-1	TRBJ1-2	-	CASSAGQGNDYGYTF	TGTGCCAGCAGTGCCGGACAGGGGAACGACTATGGCTACACCTTC
-	TRBV7-5	TRBJ2-7	once	CVRSRPEWGASYEQYF	TGTGTCAGAAGCCGACCTGAATGGGGCGCCTCCTACGAGCAGTACTTC
-	TRBV28	TRBJ2-5	-	CASSLGPGQETQYF	TGTGCCAGCAGTTTAGGGCCAGGCCAAGAGACCCAGTACTTC
TRBD1	TRBV2	TRBJ1-2	-	CASRGQGAGPYGYTF	TGTGCCAGCAGGGGACAGGGGGCGGGACCCTATGGCTACACCTTC